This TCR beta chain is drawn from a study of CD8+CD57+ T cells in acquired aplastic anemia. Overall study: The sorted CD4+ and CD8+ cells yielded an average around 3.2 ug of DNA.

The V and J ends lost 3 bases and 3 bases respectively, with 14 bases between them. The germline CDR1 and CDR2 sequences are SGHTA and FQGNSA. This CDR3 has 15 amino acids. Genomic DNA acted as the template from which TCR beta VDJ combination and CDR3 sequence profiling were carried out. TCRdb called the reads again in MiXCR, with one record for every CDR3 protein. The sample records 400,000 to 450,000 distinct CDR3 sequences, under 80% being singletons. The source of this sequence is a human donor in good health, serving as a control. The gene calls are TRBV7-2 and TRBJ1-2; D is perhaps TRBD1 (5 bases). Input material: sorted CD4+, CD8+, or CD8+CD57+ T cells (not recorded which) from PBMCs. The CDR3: CASSLQGARDYGYTF. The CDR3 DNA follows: TGTGCCAGCAGCTTGCAAGGGGCGCGGGACTATGGCTACACCTTC. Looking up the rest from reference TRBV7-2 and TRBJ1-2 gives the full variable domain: GAGVSQSPSNKVTEKGKDVELRCDPISGHTALYWYRQSLGQGLEFLIYFQGNSAPDKSGLPSDRFSAERTGGSVSTLTIQRTQQEDSAVYLCASSLQGARDYGYTFGSGTRLTVV.